Each of the 21 T cell receptor beta chains below was sequenced from the same sample in a study of T-cell reconstitution after alpha-beta-depleted transplantation in children. Unique molecular identifiers featured in how the TCRbeta library was prepared. TCRdb re-called the PCR reads with MiXCR, one entry per CDR3 protein. The sample records around 450,000 distinct CDR3 sequences, over 9.5% being singletons. The material was PBMCs, obtained before TCRalphabeta/CD19-depleted stem cell transplant. These receptors all come from a child aged 2-15 years with inherited bone marrow failure, due to receive a stem cell transplant.

This clonotype was counted once. Just one base apart from a much larger clone, this may be a read error. The rearrangement joins TRBV10-1 to TRBJ2-2; tentatively, D is TRBD2 (5 bases). CDR1 and CDR2 (germline): WNHNN, SYGVQD (reference sequence). The CDR3 covers 14 residues. V dropped 0 bases and J dropped 4 bases, with 6 bases sitting between them. CDR3 sequence reads: CASSESRGTGELFF. The CDR3 nucleotides are TGCGCCAGCAGTGAGTCTCGGGGCACCGGGGAGCTGTTTTTT.

J is TRBJ2-7 and V is TRBV7-2, with TRBD2 as a possible D gene (7 bases). Trimming took 3 bases from V and 2 from J, leaving 20 bases between them. The CDR3 sequence is 17 residues long. Germline assignment: CDR1 SGHTA and CDR2 FQGNSA. In DNA, the CDR3 is TGTGCCAGCAGCTTTGGGGGGGGGCAGGGGATCCCCTACGAGCAGTACTTC. Residues: CASSFGGGQGIPYEQYF. The full variable domain, in which reference TRBV7-2 and TRBJ2-7 provide the parts outside the CDR3, is GAGVSQSPSNKVTEKGKDVELRCDPISGHTALYWYRQSLGQGLEFLIYFQGNSAPDKSGLPSDRFSAERTGGSVSTLTIQRTQQEDSAVYLCASSFGGGQGIPYEQYFGPGTRLTVT.

This clonotype has only a few counts. The V and J genes are TRBV7-9 and TRBJ1-1; maybe TRBD1 (5 bases). The CDR3 runs to 14 residues. Trimming took off 4 bases at V and 0 bases at J, with 9 bases between the two ends. CDR1 is SEHNR and CDR2 is FQNEAQ in the germline V gene (reference sequence). CDR3 in amino acids: CASSWGSVNTEAFF. The CDR3 DNA reads TGTGCCAGCAGCTGGGGGTCGGTGAACACTGAAGCTTTCTTT.

This clonotype has at least ten counts. The V call is TRBV12-3 or TRBV12-4, the J call TRBJ1-1; 10 positions match TRBD1. The CDR3 loop spans 15 amino acids. Trimming cost V 6 bases and J 4 bases; bases outside gene matches: 8. The chain's CDR3 is CASSSRQGASTEAFF. The CDR3 DNA follows: TGTGCCAGCAGCTCCCGACAGGGGGCCAGCACTGAAGCTTTCTTT.

Details on this clonotype: It may be a read error: a sequence one base away is much more abundant. The rearrangement links TRBV19 to TRBJ1-1; D is uncertain. The CDR3 spans 13 residues. CDR1 LNHDA and CDR2 SQIVND come from the germline V gene (reference sequence). Trimming took off 8 bases at V and 5 bases at J, with 15 bases between the two ends. The CDR3 DNA sequence: TGTGCCAGTGTTTCACGGCGGGGAACTGAAGCTTTCTTT. Protein: CASVSRRGTEAFF.

With respect to this clonotype: A read error may be the cause here, since a much bigger clone is one base away. This chain uses TRBV6-2 or TRBV6-3 with TRBJ2-3; D remains ambiguous. The germline V gene encodes CDR1 MNHEY and CDR2 SVGEGT. CDR3 length: 12 amino acids. The V end was cut by 10 bases, the J end by 0 bases, with 8 bases between. Here the CDR3 reads CATKSSTDTQYF. CDR3 DNA: TGTGCCACCAAGAGCAGCACAGATACGCAGTATTTT.

This clonotype was seen at least ten times. The genes are TRBV29-1 and TRBJ1-2, with 9 nucleotides matching TRBD1. The CDR3 is 18 amino acids. Unmatched junction bases numbered 25, after V lost 6 bases and J lost 8 bases. Germline V CDR1 and CDR2: SQVTM, ANQGSEA. Here the CDR3 DNA reads TGCAGCGTCCCTTTTAAACCGGGACAGGGTGCCCAAGGGGGGGGCTACACCTTC. This sequence encodes CSVPFKPGQGAQGGGYTF.

This clonotype was seen a handful of times. The chain carries TRBV19 and TRBJ2-1; TRBD2 agrees at 10 bases. V lost 5 bases, J lost 1 base, and 14 bases stayed unmatched. The CDR3 contains 19 residues. Germline V lookup: CDR1 LNHDA, CDR2 SQIVND (reference sequence). This chain's CDR3 is CASSFPRGASGSSYNEQFF. CDR3 coding DNA: TGTGCCAGTAGTTTCCCTAGGGGGGCTAGCGGGAGTTCCTACAATGAGCAGTTCTTC.

The table lists this clonotype with a few counts. The chain couples TRBV6-1 to TRBJ2-1; 9 nucleotides agree with TRBD1. Unmatched junction bases numbered 9, after V lost 8 bases and J lost 4 bases. Germline-derived CDR1 and CDR2 are MNHNS and SASEGT. The CDR3 covers 15 residues. The CDR3 spells CASGTGSPLYNEQFF. Here the CDR3 DNA reads TGTGCCAGCGGGACAGGGTCGCCCCTATACAATGAGCAGTTCTTC.

A few counts support this clonotype. The chain uses TRBV7-2 and TRBJ1-2; possibly TRBD1 for D (6 bases). Germline V gene data show CDR1 as SGHTA and CDR2 as FQGNSA. This CDR3 is built from 18 residues. V was clipped by 3 bases and J by 4 bases, with 24 bases between them. CDR3 loop: CASSFMGRAAGDSYGYTF. CDR3 in DNA: TGTGCCAGCAGCTTTATGGGTAGGGCGGCAGGGGATTCCTATGGCTACACCTTC.

Comment on this clonotype: This may arise from a read error, as a much more abundant clone is one base away. Here the CDR3 reads CASSARLALGEQYF. The DNA for the CDR3 is TGTGCCAGCAGTGCCAGACTAGCGCTGGGCGAGCAGTACTTC. This chain links TRBV28 with TRBJ2-7; 8 bases agree with TRBD2. This CDR3 comprises 14 residues. Trimming cost V 5 bases and J 6 bases; bases outside gene matches: 9. Looked up from germline, CDR1 is MDHEN and CDR2 is SYDVKM.

This clonotype has a count of ten or more. The genes are TRBV5-1 and TRBJ2-1, with a weak D call TRBD1 (5 bases). The CDR3 is 15 amino acids. Trimming removed 0 bases at V and 8 bases at J, with 15 bases between. CDR1 and CDR2 (germline): SGHRS, YFSETQ. The DNA for the CDR3 is TGCGCCAGCAGCTTGGGTTGGGGCAGGGTCCATGAGCAGTTCTTC. Residues: CASSLGWGRVHEQFF.

A note on this clonotype: This could be a read error, since a much larger clone is one nucleotide away. The V gene is TRBV6-1, the J gene TRBJ2-7, with D maybe TRBD2 (6 bases). The CDR3 length is 14 residues. Germline V gene sequence: CDR1 MNHNS, CDR2 SASEGT. The CDR3 nucleotides read TGTGACAGCACCCGTTGGGCAGGCGGGAACGAGCAGTACTTC. It codes for CDSTRWAGGNEQYF.

This clonotype was seen at least ten times. CDR3 coding DNA: TGTGCCAGCAGCTCCCCTAGCGGGTCCTACAATGAGCAGTTCTTC. Amino acids: CASSSPSGSYNEQFF. The chain couples TRBV28 to TRBJ2-1; 8 bases match TRBD2. This CDR3 comprises 15 residues. The germline V gene encodes CDR1 MDHEN and CDR2 SYDVKM. V dropped 6 bases and J dropped 1; count of bases not matched to a gene: 5.

This clonotype was detected many times. The chain recombines TRBV28 with TRBJ2-5, with 9 bases that match TRBD1. CDR1 MDHEN and CDR2 SYDVKM come from the germline V gene. The trim removed 4 bases at V and 3 bases at J, leaving 12 bases unmatched. The CDR3 has 17 residues. CDR3 DNA sequence: TGTGCCAGCAGTTCCGCGCCGGGACAGGGTGTGGAAGAGACCCAGTACTTC. It translates to CASSSAPGQGVEETQYF.

At least ten counts were recorded for this clonotype. V usage is TRBV5-1 and J usage is TRBJ2-1; 8 nucleotides line up with TRBD1. The V gene's germline CDR1 is SGHRS and CDR2 YFSETQ. The V and J ends lost 0 bases and 4 bases, in that order; junction bases with no gene match: 6. The CDR3 sequence is 16 residues long. The CDR3 protein is CASSLGTGWVYNEQFF. The CDR3 nucleotides read TGCGCCAGCAGCTTGGGGACAGGGTGGGTTTACAATGAGCAGTTCTTC.

This clonotype showed up many times. The chain has TRBV2 and TRBJ2-5; D is unresolved. Looked up from germline, CDR1 is SNHLY and CDR2 is FYNNEI. Trimming shortened V by 1 base and J by 5 bases, and 14 bases separated the two germline ends. The CDR3 totals 15 residues. Here the CDR3 DNA reads TGTGCCAGCAGTGAAGTTTTGGCAGTCGAGGAGACCCAGTACTTC. Residues: CASSEVLAVEETQYF.

This clonotype was picked up many times. The rearrangement joins TRBV9 to TRBJ1-2; D is unresolved. Trimming shortened V by 4 bases and J by 0 bases, and 13 bases separated the two germline ends. This CDR3 is 15 amino acids long. Germline V gene lookup returns CDR1 SGDLS and CDR2 YYNGEE. The CDR3 DNA is TGTGCCAGCAGCCCCCTGGGGATAGCTAACTATGGCTACACCTTC. Translation gives CASSPLGIANYGYTF. Full variable domain (missing parts from reference TRBV9 and TRBJ1-2): DSGVTQTPKHLITATGQRVTLRCSPRSGDLSVYWYQQSLDQGLQFLIQYYNGEERAKGNILERFSAQQFPDLHSELNLSSLELGDSALYFCASSPLGIANYGYTFGSGTRLTVV.

This clonotype was recorded many times. The chain carries TRBV7-6 and TRBJ2-5; perhaps TRBD1 as D (6 bases). Per germline, CDR1 SGHVS and CDR2 FNYEAQ. Trimming took off 5 bases at V and 5 bases at J, with 18 bases between the two ends. CDR3 size: 15 residues. CDR3 in amino acids: CASSPQQGPWETQYF. The CDR3 DNA sequence: TGTGCCAGCAGCCCCCAACAGGGCCCCTGGGAGACCCAGTACTTC.

This clonotype has ten or more counts. This chain connects TRBV12-3 or TRBV12-4 to TRBJ2-7, with TRBD1 as a possible D gene (5 bases). The CDR3 contains 12 residues. V lost 3 bases and J 4 bases, leaving 7 bases between the germline ends. The chain's CDR3 is CASSLGQYEQYF. The DNA of the CDR3 is TGTGCCAGCAGTTTGGGGCAGTACGAGCAGTACTTC.

The chain has TRBV5-1 and TRBJ1-4; 12 bases align to TRBD1. The CDR3 totals 15 residues. The germline gives CDR1 SGHRS, CDR2 YFSETQ. With V trimmed by 4 bases and J by 8 bases, 6 bases remained unmatched. Here the CDR3 reads CASSGSGTGGEKLFF. For the CDR3, the DNA is TGCGCCAGCAGCGGATCCGGGACAGGGGGCGAAAAACTGTTTTTT.